The next 3 T cell receptor beta chains were all read from a single sample in a study of PD-L1 blockade in urothelial cancer. Time point defined: pretreatment peripheral blood. The repertoire was sequenced with immunoSEQ multiplex PCR; TCRdb's copy has only in-frame clones and lacks some. The sample carries about 95,000 clones, roughly 90% recorded once. Specimen: PBMCs, collected around atezolizumab (anti-PD-L1) treatment. These TCRs come from a man between 60 and 75 years old with urothelial cancer.

The chain carries TRBV9 and TRBJ2-1; D may be TRBD1 (5 bases). Trimming shortened V by 2 bases and J by 8 bases, and 14 bases separated the two germline ends. Germline V CDR1 and CDR2: SGDLS, YYNGEE. CDR3 length equals 14 residues. The CDR3 sequence is CASSVTAGNHEQFF. CDR3 in DNA: TGTGCCAGCAGCGTTACGGCAGGGAATCATGAGCAGTTCTTC.

The sample holds a few counts of this clone. This chain uses TRBV5-1 with TRBJ1-4; D is possibly TRBD1 (5 bases). The CDR3 covers 17 residues. From germline, CDR1 is SGHRS and CDR2 YFSETQ. Trimming removed 1 base from V and 7 bases from J, with 20 bases in between. As DNA, the CDR3 is TGCGCCAGCAGCTTGTCTACAGTCGGGGGTTACGGTGAAAAACTGTTTTTT. Its translation: CASSLSTVGGYGEKLFF.

The chain couples TRBV7-2 to TRBJ1-3, with D unresolved. The V and J ends lost 5 bases and 4 bases respectively, with 6 bases between them. The CDR3 sequence is 12 residues long. The V gene's germline CDR1 is SGHTA and CDR2 FQGNSA. CDR3: CASSPPGNTIYF. The DNA of the CDR3 is TGTGCCAGCAGCCCCCCGGGAAACACCATATATTTT.